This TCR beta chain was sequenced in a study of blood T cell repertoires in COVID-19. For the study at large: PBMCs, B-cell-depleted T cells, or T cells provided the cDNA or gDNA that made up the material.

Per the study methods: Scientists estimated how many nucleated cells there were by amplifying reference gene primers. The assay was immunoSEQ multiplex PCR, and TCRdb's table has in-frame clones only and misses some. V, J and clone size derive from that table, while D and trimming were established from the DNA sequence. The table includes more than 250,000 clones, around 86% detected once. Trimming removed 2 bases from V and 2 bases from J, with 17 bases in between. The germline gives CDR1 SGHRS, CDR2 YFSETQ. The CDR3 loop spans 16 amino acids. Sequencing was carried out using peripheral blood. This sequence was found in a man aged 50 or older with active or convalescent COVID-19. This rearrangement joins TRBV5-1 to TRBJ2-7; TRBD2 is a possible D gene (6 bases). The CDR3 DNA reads TGCGCCAGCAGCTTAGGTGCTAGCGAGATCCCCTACGAGCAGTACTTC. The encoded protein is CASSLGASEIPYEQYF.